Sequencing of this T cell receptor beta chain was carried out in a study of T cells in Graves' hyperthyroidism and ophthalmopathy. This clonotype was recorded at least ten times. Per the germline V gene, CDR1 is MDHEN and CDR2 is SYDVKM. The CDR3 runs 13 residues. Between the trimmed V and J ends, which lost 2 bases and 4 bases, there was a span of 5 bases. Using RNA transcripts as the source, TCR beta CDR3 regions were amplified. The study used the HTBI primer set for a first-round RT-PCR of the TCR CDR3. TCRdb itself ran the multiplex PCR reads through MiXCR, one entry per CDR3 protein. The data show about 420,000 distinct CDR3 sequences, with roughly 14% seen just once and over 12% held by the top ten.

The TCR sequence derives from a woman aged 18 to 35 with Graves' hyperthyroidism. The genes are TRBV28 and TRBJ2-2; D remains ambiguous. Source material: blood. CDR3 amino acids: CASSLPSTGELFF. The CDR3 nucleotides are TGTGCCAGCAGTTTACCGAGCACCGGGGAGCTGTTTTTT.